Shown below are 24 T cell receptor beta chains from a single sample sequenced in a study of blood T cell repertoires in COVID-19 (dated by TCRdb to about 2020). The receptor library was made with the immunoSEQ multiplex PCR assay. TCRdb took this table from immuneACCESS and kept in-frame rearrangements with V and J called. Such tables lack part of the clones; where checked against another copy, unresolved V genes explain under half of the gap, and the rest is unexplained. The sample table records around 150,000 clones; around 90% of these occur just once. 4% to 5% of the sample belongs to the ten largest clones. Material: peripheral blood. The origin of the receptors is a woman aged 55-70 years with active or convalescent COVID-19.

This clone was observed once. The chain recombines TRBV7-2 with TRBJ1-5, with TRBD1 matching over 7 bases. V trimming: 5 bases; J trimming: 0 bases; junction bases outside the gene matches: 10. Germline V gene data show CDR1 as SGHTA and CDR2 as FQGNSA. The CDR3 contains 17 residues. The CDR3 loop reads CASSRTGPSNSNQPQHF. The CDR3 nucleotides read TGTGCCAGCAGCCGGACAGGACCCTCTAATAGCAATCAGCCCCAGCATTTT.

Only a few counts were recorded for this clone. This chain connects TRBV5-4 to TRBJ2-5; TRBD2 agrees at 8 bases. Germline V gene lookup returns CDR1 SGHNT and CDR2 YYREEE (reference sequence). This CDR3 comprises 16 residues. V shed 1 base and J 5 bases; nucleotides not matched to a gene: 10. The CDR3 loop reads CASSLSGGRLRETQYF. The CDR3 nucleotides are TGTGCCAGCAGCTTGAGCGGGGGCCGACTCAGGGAGACCCAGTACTTC.

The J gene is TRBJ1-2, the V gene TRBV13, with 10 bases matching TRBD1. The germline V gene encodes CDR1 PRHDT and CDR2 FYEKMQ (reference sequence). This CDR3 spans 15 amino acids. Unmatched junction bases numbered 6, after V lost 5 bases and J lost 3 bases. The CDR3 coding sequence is TGTGCCAGCAGCACCGGACAGGGGGGTTACTATGGCTACACCTTC. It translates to CASSTGQGGYYGYTF.

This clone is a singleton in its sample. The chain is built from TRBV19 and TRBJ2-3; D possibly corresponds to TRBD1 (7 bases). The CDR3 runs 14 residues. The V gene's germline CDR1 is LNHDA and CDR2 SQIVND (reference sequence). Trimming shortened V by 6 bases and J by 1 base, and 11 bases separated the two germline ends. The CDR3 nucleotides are TGTGCCAGTAGCAGGGGGGAGGGCACAGATACGCAGTATTTT. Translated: CASSRGEGTDTQYF.

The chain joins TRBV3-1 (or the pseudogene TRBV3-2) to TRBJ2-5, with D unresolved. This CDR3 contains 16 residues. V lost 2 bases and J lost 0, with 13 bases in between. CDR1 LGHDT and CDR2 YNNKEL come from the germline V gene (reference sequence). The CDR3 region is CASSQNPPQNQETQYF. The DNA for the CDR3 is TGTGCCAGCAGCCAAAACCCCCCACAGAACCAAGAGACCCAGTACTTC.

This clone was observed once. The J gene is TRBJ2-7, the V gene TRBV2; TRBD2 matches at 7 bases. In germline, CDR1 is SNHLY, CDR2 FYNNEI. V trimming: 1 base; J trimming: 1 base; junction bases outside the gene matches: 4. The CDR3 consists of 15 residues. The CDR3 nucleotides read TGTGCCAGCAGTGAAGGGGAGGGACGTTCCTACGAGCAGTACTTC. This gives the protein CASSEGEGRSYEQYF.

The CDR3 DNA reads as TGTGCCAGCAGTGAAGCCTCGACGAGGGGCTACACCTTC. Protein sequence: CASSEASTRGYTF. The gene calls are TRBV2 and TRBJ1-2; no definite D call. Germline CDR1 reads SNHLY; CDR2 reads FYNNEI. V lost 0 bases to trimming and J lost 8 bases, with 10 bases between them. There are 13 residues in the CDR3.

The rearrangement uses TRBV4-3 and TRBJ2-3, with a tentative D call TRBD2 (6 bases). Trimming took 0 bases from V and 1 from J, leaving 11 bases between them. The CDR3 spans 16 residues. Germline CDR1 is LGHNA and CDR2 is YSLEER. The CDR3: CASSQEIGTRTDTQYF. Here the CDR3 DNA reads TGCGCCAGCAGCCAAGAGATAGGGACTCGCACAGATACGCAGTATTTT.

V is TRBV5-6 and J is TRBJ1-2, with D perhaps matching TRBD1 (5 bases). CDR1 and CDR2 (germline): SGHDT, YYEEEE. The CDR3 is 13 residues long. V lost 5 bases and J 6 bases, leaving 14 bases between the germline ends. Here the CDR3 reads CASSHRAGDGYTF. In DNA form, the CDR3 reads TGTGCCAGCAGTCATAGGGCGGGGGATGGCTACACCTTC.

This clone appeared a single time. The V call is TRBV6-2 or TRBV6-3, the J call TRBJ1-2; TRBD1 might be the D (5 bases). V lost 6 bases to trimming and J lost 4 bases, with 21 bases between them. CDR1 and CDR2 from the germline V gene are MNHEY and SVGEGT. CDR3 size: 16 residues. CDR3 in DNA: TGTGCCAGCAGCGACAGCACGGGTCGATATTTCTATGGCTACACCTTC. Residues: CASSDSTGRYFYGYTF.

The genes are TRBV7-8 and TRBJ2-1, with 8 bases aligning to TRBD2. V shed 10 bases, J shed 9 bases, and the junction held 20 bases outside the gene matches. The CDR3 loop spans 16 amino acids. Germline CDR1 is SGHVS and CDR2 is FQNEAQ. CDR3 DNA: TGTGCCACCCTCCTATACGTCGGGGGGGGTGCAGGTGAGCAGTTCTTC. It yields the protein CATLLYVGGGAGEQFF.

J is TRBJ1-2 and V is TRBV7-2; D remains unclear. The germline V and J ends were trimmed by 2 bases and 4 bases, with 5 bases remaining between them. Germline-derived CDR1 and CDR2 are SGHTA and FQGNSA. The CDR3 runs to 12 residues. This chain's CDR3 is CASSLFLYGYTF. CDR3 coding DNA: TGTGCCAGCAGCTTATTTCTCTATGGCTACACCTTC.

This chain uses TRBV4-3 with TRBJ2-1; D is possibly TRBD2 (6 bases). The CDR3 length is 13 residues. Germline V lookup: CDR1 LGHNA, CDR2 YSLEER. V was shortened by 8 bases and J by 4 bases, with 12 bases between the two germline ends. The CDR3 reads CASGRGAYNEQFF. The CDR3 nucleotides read TGCGCCAGCGGGCGGGGAGCGTACAATGAGCAGTTCTTC.

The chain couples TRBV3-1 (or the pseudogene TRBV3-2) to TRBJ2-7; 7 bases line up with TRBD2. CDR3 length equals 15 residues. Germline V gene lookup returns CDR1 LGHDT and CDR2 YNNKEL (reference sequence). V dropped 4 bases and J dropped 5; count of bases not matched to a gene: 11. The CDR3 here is CASSPLGREWDEQYF. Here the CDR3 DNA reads TGTGCCAGCAGCCCGTTAGGGAGGGAGTGGGACGAGCAGTACTTC.

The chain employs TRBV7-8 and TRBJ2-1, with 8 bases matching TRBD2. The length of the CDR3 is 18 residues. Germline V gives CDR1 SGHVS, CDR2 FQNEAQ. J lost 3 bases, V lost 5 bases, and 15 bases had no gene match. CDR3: CASSPGLSGGRDYNEQFF. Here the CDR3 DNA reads TGTGCCAGCAGCCCCGGTTTAAGCGGGGGCAGGGACTACAATGAGCAGTTCTTC.

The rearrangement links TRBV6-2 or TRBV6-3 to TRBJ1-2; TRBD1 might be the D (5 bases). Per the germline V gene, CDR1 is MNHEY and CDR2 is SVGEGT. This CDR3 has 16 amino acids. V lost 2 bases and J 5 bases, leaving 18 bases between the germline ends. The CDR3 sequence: CASSYPDTLLIYGYTF. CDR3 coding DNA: TGTGCCAGCAGTTACCCGGACACCCTGTTAATATATGGCTACACCTTC.

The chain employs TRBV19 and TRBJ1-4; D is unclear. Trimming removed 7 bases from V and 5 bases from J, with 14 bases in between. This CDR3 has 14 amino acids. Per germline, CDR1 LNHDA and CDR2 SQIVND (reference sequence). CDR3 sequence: CASTSARQNEKLFF. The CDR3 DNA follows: TGTGCCAGTACCAGTGCTAGGCAGAATGAAAAACTGTTTTTT.

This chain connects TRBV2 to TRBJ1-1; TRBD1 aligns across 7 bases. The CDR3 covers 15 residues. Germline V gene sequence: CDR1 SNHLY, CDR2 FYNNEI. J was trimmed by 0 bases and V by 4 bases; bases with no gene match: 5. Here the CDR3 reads CASSGTGALNTEAFF. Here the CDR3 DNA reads TGTGCCAGCAGTGGTACAGGGGCCCTGAACACTGAAGCTTTCTTT.

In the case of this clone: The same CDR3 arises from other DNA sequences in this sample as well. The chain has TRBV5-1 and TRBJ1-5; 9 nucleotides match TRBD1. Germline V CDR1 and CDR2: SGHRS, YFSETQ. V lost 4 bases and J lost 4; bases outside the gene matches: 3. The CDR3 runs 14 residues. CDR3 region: CASSAGQGNQPQHF. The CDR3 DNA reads TGCGCCAGCAGCGCGGGACAGGGAAATCAGCCCCAGCATTTT.

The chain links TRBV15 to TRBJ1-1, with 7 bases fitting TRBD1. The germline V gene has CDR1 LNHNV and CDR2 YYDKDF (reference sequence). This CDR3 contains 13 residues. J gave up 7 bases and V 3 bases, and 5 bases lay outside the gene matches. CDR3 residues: CATSREQGLEAFF. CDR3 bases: TGTGCCACCAGCAGGGAACAGGGGCTTGAAGCTTTCTTT.

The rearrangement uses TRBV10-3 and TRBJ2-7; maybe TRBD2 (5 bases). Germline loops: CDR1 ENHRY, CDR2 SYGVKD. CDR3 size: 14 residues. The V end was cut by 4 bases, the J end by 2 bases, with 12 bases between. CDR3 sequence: CAISGTDPTYEQYF. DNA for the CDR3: TGTGCCATCAGTGGGACTGACCCAACCTACGAGCAGTACTTC.

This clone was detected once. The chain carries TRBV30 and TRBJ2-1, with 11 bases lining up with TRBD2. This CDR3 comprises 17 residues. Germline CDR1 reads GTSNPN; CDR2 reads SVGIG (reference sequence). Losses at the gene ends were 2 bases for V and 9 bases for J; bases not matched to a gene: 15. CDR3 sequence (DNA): TGTGCCTGGAGTTCCCACCACTCCGGGACTAGCGGAGGTGAGCAGTTCTTC. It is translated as CAWSSHHSGTSGGEQFF.

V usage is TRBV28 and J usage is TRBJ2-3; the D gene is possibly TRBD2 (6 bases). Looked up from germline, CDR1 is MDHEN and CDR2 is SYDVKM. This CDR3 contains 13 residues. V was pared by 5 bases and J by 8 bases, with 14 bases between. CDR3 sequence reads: CASSPSTRFTQYF. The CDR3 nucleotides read TGTGCCAGCAGTCCTTCGACTAGATTTACGCAGTATTTT. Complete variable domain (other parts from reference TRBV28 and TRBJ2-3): DVKVTQSSRYLVKRTGEKVFLECVQDMDHENMFWYRQDPGLGLRLIYFSYDVKMKEKGDIPEGYSVSREKKERFSLILESASTNQTSMYLCASSPSTRFTQYFGPGTRLTVL.

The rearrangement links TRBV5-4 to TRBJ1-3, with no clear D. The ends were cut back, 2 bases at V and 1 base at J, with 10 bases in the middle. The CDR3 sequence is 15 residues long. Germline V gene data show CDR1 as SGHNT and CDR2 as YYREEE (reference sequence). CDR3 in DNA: TGTGCCAGCAGCTTAGACGGAGTATCTGGAAACACCATATATTTT. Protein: CASSLDGVSGNTIYF.